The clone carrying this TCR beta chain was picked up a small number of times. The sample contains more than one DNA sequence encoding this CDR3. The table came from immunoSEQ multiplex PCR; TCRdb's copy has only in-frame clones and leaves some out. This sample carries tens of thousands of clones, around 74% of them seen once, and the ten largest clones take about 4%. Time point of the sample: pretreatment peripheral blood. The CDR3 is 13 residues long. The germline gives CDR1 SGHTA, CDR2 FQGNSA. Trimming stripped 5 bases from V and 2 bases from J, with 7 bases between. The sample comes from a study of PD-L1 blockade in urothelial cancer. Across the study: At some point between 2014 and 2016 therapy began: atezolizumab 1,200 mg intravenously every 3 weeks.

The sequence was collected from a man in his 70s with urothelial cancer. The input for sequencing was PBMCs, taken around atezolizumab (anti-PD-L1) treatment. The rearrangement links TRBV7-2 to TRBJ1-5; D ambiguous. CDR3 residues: CASSPRGNQPQHF. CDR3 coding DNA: TGTGCCAGCAGCCCGAGGGGCAATCAGCCCCAGCATTTT.